Each of the 6 T cell receptor beta chains below was sequenced from the same sample in a study of blood T cells in healthy people across ages. Sample-barcoded 5' priming and a J-beta primer mix drove a second PCR of about 6 to 11 cycles. One entry per CDR3 protein results from TCRdb running MiXCR on the 5' RACE reads. Among roughly 2 million distinct CDR3 sequences, about 50% were seen once, and the ten largest hold 2.1%. Material: blood. The receptors derive from a woman aged 40 to 49 in good health.

This clonotype was detected a few times. The chain uses TRBV6-5 and TRBJ2-7, with a tentative D call TRBD1 (5 bases). This CDR3 contains 14 residues. The ends were cut back, 5 bases at V and 6 bases at J, with 17 bases in the middle. Germline loops: CDR1 MNHEY, CDR2 SVGAGI. The CDR3 nucleotides are TGTGCCAGCAGTGACGCCCACCAAGGGGCCGAGCAGTACTTC. Translating it yields CASSDAHQGAEQYF.

This clonotype was picked up many times. This chain uses TRBV6-5 with TRBJ2-3, with D perhaps TRBD1 or TRBD2 (5 bases each). Trimming took off 0 bases at V and 6 bases at J, with 7 bases between the two ends. The CDR3 extends over 13 amino acids. Germline lookup yields CDR1 MNHEY and CDR2 SVGAGI. This chain's CDR3 is CASSYSWGDTQYF. For the CDR3, the DNA is TGTGCCAGCAGTTACTCGTGGGGGGATACGCAGTATTTT.

The chain recombines TRBV28 with TRBJ2-1; 15 bases are a match to TRBD2. Germline V CDR1 and CDR2: MDHEN, SYDVKM. This CDR3 region has 16 residues. The V gene end was trimmed by 5 bases and the J gene end by 6 bases; junction bases not matched to a gene: 5. DNA for the CDR3: TGTGCCAGCAGTGCTCCGGGACTAGCGGGGGGCAATGAGCAGTTCTTC. It specifies CASSAPGLAGGNEQFF.

The chain recombines TRBV7-9 with TRBJ2-5; 7 nucleotides line up with TRBD1. The V and J ends lost 6 bases and 2 bases, in that order; junction bases with no gene match: 12. The CDR3 totals 16 residues. The germline V gene has CDR1 SEHNR and CDR2 FQNEAQ (reference sequence). Here the CDR3 reads CASRQVGQRIQETQYF. The CDR3 nucleotides are TGTGCCAGCAGACAAGTGGGACAGAGGATACAAGAGACCCAGTACTTC. Based on the CDR3 plus reference TRBV7-9 and TRBJ2-5, the full variable domain is DTGVSQNPRHKITKRGQNVTFRCDPISEHNRLYWYRQTLGQGPEFLTYFQNEAQLEKSRLLSDRFSAERPKGSFSTLEIQRTEQGDSAMYLCASRQVGQRIQETQYFGPGTRLLVL.

The chain is built from TRBV11-2 and TRBJ2-7, with D unclear. Germline V lookup: CDR1 SGHAT, CDR2 FQNNGV. There are 15 residues in the CDR3. Trimming cost V 6 bases and J 2 bases, with 17 bases left between them. The CDR3 nucleotides read TGTGCCAGCAGGCCCCTAGGGCGCCCCACCTACGAGCAGTACTTC. Translated, it gives CASRPLGRPTYEQYF.

This clonotype was counted ten times or more. This chain joins TRBV7-2 and TRBJ1-2, with 9 bases fitting TRBD1. This CDR3 contains 14 residues. Losses at the gene ends were 4 bases for V and 4 bases for J; bases not matched to a gene: 4. From germline, CDR1 is SGHTA and CDR2 FQGNSA. CDR3 in DNA: TGTGCCAGCAGCTCGGACAGGGGAGGCTATGGCTACACCTTC. Amino acids: CASSSDRGGYGYTF.